The 30 T cell receptor beta chains in this list originate from one sample, sequenced in a study of blood T cell repertoires in COVID-19. The method was immunoSEQ multiplex PCR; TCRdb's version includes in-frame clones alone and lacks a portion of them. The sample includes hundreds of thousands of clones, roughly 86% seen only once; the top ten take around 11%. The source material was peripheral blood. These receptors came from a young woman with COVID-19, enrolled during active disease.

The gene calls are TRBV3-1 (or the pseudogene TRBV3-2) and TRBJ2-2, with TRBD2 as a possible D gene (6 bases). The germline CDR1 and CDR2 sequences are LGHDT and YNNKEL (reference sequence). With 4 bases removed from V and 6 bases from J, the gap between germline ends came to 15 bases. The CDR3 contains 15 residues. CDR3 DNA sequence: TGTGCCAGCAGCCGCACTAGCAAAGGGGCCGGGGAGCTGTTTTTT. This gives the protein CASSRTSKGAGELFF.

This rearrangement joins TRBV2 to TRBJ1-5, with 9 bases aligning to TRBD1. CDR3 length: 15 amino acids. J gave up 4 bases and V 5 bases, and 6 bases lay outside the gene matches. CDR1 and CDR2 (germline): SNHLY, FYNNEI. The CDR3 sequence is CASSSGTGHNQPQHF. The CDR3, as DNA: TGTGCCAGCAGTTCCGGGACAGGGCATAATCAGCCCCAGCATTTT.

This chain joins TRBV10-3 and TRBJ2-3; D is ambiguous. Trimming took 3 bases from V and 7 from J, leaving 11 bases between them. Germline CDR1 ENHRY, CDR2 SYGVKD. The CDR3 extends over 13 amino acids. The CDR3 reads CAISDSSLNTQYF. CDR3 nucleotides: TGTGCCATCAGTGATAGTTCTCTCAATACGCAGTATTTT.

The rearrangement uses TRBV5-5 and TRBJ2-7, with D possibly matching TRBD2 (5 bases). V dropped 0 bases and J dropped 6 bases, with 13 bases sitting between them. The germline V gene encodes CDR1 SGHKS and CDR2 YYEKEE (reference sequence). This CDR3 has 14 residues. CDR3 nucleotide sequence: TGTGCCAGCAGCTTGGACGGCATAGGGAGCGAGCAGTACTTC. The encoded protein is CASSLDGIGSEQYF.

The V and J genes are TRBV7-3 and TRBJ2-3, with a tentative D call TRBD2 (6 bases). Germline CDR1 and CDR2: SGHTA and FQGTGA. V was clipped by 5 bases and J by 12 bases, with 15 bases between them. This CDR3 is 12 amino acids long. The CDR3 here is CASSPLSGEQYF. Here the CDR3 DNA reads TGTGCCAGCAGCCCTCTTTCGGGAGAACAGTATTTT. Variable domain in full (rest from reference TRBV7-3 and TRBJ2-3): GAGVSQTPSNKVTEKGKYVELRCDPISGHTALYWYRQSLGQGPEFLIYFQGTGAADDSGLPNDRFFAVRPEGSVSTLKIQRTERGDSAVYLCASSPLSGEQYFGPGTRLTVL.

This chain uses TRBV7-2 with TRBJ1-3, with D perhaps matching TRBD1 (5 bases). This CDR3 comprises 14 residues. Trimming cost V 3 bases and J 0 bases, with 6 bases left between them. The germline V gene encodes CDR1 SGHTA and CDR2 FQGNSA. CDR3 residues: CASSFQGSGNTIYF. Written as DNA, the CDR3 is TGTGCCAGCAGCTTTCAGGGCTCTGGAAACACCATATATTTT. Full variable domain (outside the CDR3, taken from reference TRBV7-2 and TRBJ1-3): GAGVSQSPSNKVTEKGKDVELRCDPISGHTALYWYRQSLGQGLEFLIYFQGNSAPDKSGLPSDRFSAERTGGSVSTLTIQRTQQEDSAVYLCASSFQGSGNTIYFGEGSWLTVV.

V and J are TRBV19 and TRBJ1-4; 7 bases align to TRBD1. The CDR3 consists of 15 residues. CDR1 is LNHDA, CDR2 SQIVND, per germline (reference sequence). Unmatched junction bases numbered 7, after V lost 5 bases and J lost 4 bases. CDR3 sequence (DNA): TGTGCCAGTAGTGACCGACAGGGTTTTAATGAAAAACTGTTTTTT. Translating it yields CASSDRQGFNEKLFF.

This rearrangement joins TRBV4-3 to TRBJ1-1; D gene ambiguous. With 5 bases removed from V and 0 bases from J, the gap between germline ends came to 7 bases. Germline V gene data show CDR1 as LGHNA and CDR2 as YSLEER. This CDR3 has 13 amino acids. As DNA, the CDR3 is TGCGCCAGCAGCTTGGCAGTGAACACTGAAGCTTTCTTT. Translated, it gives CASSLAVNTEAFF.

The genes are TRBV28 and TRBJ1-5, with 8 nucleotides matching TRBD1. The germline V gene encodes CDR1 MDHEN and CDR2 SYDVKM. The trim removed 3 bases at V and 1 base at J, leaving 11 bases unmatched. This CDR3 has 18 residues. CDR3: CASSLGWQGASSNQPQHF. CDR3 in DNA: TGTGCCAGCAGTTTGGGGTGGCAGGGGGCTAGCAGCAATCAGCCCCAGCATTTT.

The chain links TRBV4-3 to TRBJ1-2, with a weak D call TRBD1 (5 bases). The V end was cut by 0 bases, the J end by 6 bases, with 14 bases between. The germline V gene has CDR1 LGHNA and CDR2 YSLEER. This CDR3 has 15 residues. The CDR3, as DNA: TGCGCCAGCAGCCAAGAACAACGGCCAGGGAATGGCTACACCTTC. Amino acids: CASSQEQRPGNGYTF.

CDR3 loop: CASSLALAGTGELFF. The CDR3 DNA reads TGTGCCAGCAGCTTAGCCCTAGCGGGCACCGGGGAGCTGTTTTTT. This chain links TRBV7-2 with TRBJ2-2, with TRBD2 matching 8 bases. From germline, CDR1 is SGHTA and CDR2 FQGNSA. V shed 0 bases and J 4 bases; nucleotides not matched to a gene: 1. This CDR3 region has 15 residues. Variable domain in full (rest from reference TRBV7-2 and TRBJ2-2): GAGVSQSPSNKVTEKGKDVELRCDPISGHTALYWYRQSLGQGLEFLIYFQGNSAPDKSGLPSDRFSAERTGGSVSTLTIQRTQQEDSAVYLCASSLALAGTGELFFGEGSRLTVL.

The gene calls are TRBV28 and TRBJ1-2; D gene ambiguous. The V gene's germline CDR1 is MDHEN and CDR2 SYDVKM. The CDR3 has 12 residues. V lost 5 bases, J lost 8 bases, and 12 bases lay in between. The CDR3 bases are TGTGCCAGCAGTCAACTCCGGAGAGGCTACACCTTC. This encodes CASSQLRRGYTF.

V gene TRBV4-3 combines with J gene TRBJ2-7; tentative D call: TRBD1 (5 bases). Looked up from germline, CDR1 is LGHNA and CDR2 is YSLEER. This CDR3 has 14 residues. Trimming stripped 2 bases from V and 1 base from J, with 9 bases between. CDR3 loop: CASSQFKGSYEQYF. CDR3 in DNA: TGCGCCAGCAGCCAATTTAAGGGGTCCTACGAGCAGTACTTC.

This clone was seen only a few times. V gene TRBV19 combines with J gene TRBJ1-4; 11 nucleotides line up with TRBD1. CDR1 LNHDA and CDR2 SQIVND come from the germline V gene (reference sequence). Germline trimming cut 5 bases from V and 4 bases from J; bases unmatched to any gene: 6. The CDR3 runs to 16 residues. The CDR3 DNA reads TGTGCCAGTAGTCTATTGGGACAGGGGGTTAATGAAAAACTGTTTTTT. This encodes CASSLLGQGVNEKLFF.

The rearrangement joins TRBV6-1 to TRBJ1-1, with a tentative D call TRBD1 (5 bases). The germline gives CDR1 MNHNS, CDR2 SASEGT. V gave up 2 bases and J gave up 3 bases, with 7 bases separating them. This CDR3 region has 13 residues. The CDR3 protein is CASSETGYTEAFF. CDR3 DNA sequence: TGTGCCAGCAGTGAAACAGGATACACTGAAGCTTTCTTT.

The V call is TRBV29-1, the J call TRBJ1-5, with D possibly matching TRBD1 (5 bases). Between the trimmed V and J ends, which lost 8 bases and 6 bases, there was a span of 26 bases. The CDR3 is 16 residues long. The germline CDR1 and CDR2 sequences are SQVTM and ANQGSEA. The CDR3, as DNA: TGCAGCCATTGGGGCCTCCGAAGGATAATTTGTCAGCCCCAGCATTTT. Translated: CSHWGLRRIICQPQHF.

The V call is TRBV19, the J call TRBJ1-1, with D unclear. The length of the CDR3 is 11 residues. V lost 4 bases, J lost 13 bases, and 13 bases lay in between. Germline-derived CDR1 and CDR2 are LNHDA and SQIVND (reference sequence). This CDR3 is CASSNRRRGFF. CDR3 coding DNA: TGTGCCAGTAGTAACCGTAGGCGAGGTTTCTTT.

This clone turned up a few times. The rearrangement links TRBV28 to TRBJ1-2; D is unresolved. The CDR3 has 12 amino acids. Germline lookup yields CDR1 MDHEN and CDR2 SYDVKM. V lost 7 bases to trimming and J lost 13 bases, with 19 bases between them. Here the CDR3 DNA reads TGTGCCAGCACCACCACCCAGGCTTCTTTCACCTTC. This sequence encodes CASTTTQASFTF.

The chain combines TRBV7-2 with TRBJ1-1; a possible D gene is TRBD1 (6 bases). The V gene lost 4 bases and the J gene lost 6 bases, with 12 bases spanning the gap. Looked up from germline, CDR1 is SGHTA and CDR2 is FQGNSA. The CDR3 covers 13 residues. CDR3: CASSSRTEAEAFF. CDR3 in DNA: TGTGCCAGCAGCTCCCGGACAGAAGCTGAAGCTTTCTTT. The full variable domain, in which reference TRBV7-2 and TRBJ1-1 provide the parts outside the CDR3, is GAGVSQSPSNKVTEKGKDVELRCDPISGHTALYWYRQSLGQGLEFLIYFQGNSAPDKSGLPSDRFSAERTGGSVSTLTIQRTQQEDSAVYLCASSSRTEAEAFFGQGTRLTVV.

This clone was detected only a few times. The J gene is TRBJ1-5, the V gene TRBV7-2, with 9 nucleotides matching TRBD1. The V gene end was trimmed by 4 bases and the J gene end by 3 bases; junction bases not matched to a gene: 4. The germline V gene encodes CDR1 SGHTA and CDR2 FQGNSA. This CDR3 spans 15 amino acids. The CDR3: CASSSTGGFNQPQHF. CDR3 sequence (DNA): TGTGCCAGCAGCTCGACAGGGGGATTCAATCAGCCCCAGCATTTT.

The count of this clone is one. The same CDR3 also results from other DNA sequences found in this sample. The rearrangement uses TRBV19 and TRBJ2-3; D is unclear. Trimming pared 0 bases from V and 0 bases from J, leaving 4 bases between. The CDR3 is 14 residues long. CDR1 and CDR2 from the germline V gene are LNHDA and SQIVND (reference sequence). The CDR3 region has the DNA TGTGCCAGTAGTATAGACAGGAGCACAGATACGCAGTATTTT. Protein sequence: CASSIDRSTDTQYF.

V and J are TRBV11-3 and TRBJ2-2; 7 bases line up with TRBD2. Germline CDR1 reads SGHNT; CDR2 reads YENEEA. This CDR3 is built from 17 residues. V shed 1 base, J shed 2 bases, and the junction held 7 bases outside the gene matches. The CDR3 nucleotides read TGTGCCAGCAGCTTAGGAGGGGTAGCGGGCAACACCGGGGAGCTGTTTTTT. Translated, it gives CASSLGGVAGNTGELFF.

The rearrangement joins TRBV6-5 to TRBJ2-4; D is perhaps TRBD1 (6 bases). The germline V gene has CDR1 MNHEY and CDR2 SVGAGI. The CDR3 runs 13 residues. V lost 4 bases and J 4 bases, leaving 8 bases between the germline ends. The DNA for the CDR3 is TGTGCCAGCAGTTCCGACAGGAAAAACATTCAGTACTTC. This encodes CASSSDRKNIQYF.

The chain uses TRBV19 and TRBJ2-6, with a weak D call TRBD2 (6 bases). In germline, CDR1 is LNHDA, CDR2 SQIVND (reference sequence). Deletions cut 6 bases from V and 9 bases from J, with 15 bases between. The CDR3 totals 14 residues. Written as DNA, the CDR3 is TGTGCCAGTAGCATCTCCCGGGAGTTCAACGTCCTGACTTTC. Protein: CASSISREFNVLTF.

The chain combines TRBV4-3 with TRBJ1-4, with 8 positions matching TRBD1. The J segment lost 6 bases and the V segment lost 2 bases, leaving 2 bases of the junction unmatched. The CDR3 contains 14 residues. The germline CDR1 and CDR2 sequences are LGHNA and YSLEER. CDR3 sequence: CASSQTTGDEKLFF. The CDR3 DNA sequence: TGCGCCAGCAGCCAAACGACAGGGGATGAAAAACTGTTTTTT.

This sequence joins TRBV11-2 and TRBJ2-2; no reliable D call. Germline CDR1 SGHAT, CDR2 FQNNGV. CDR3 size: 15 residues. The V end lost 1 base, the J end lost 6 bases, and 12 bases lay between the germline ends. CDR3 residues: CASSLVGQRSGELFF. The CDR3 DNA is TGTGCCAGCAGCTTAGTGGGTCAGAGGTCCGGGGAGCTGTTTTTT.

As to this clone: Its ends do not fully match the called genes, so a read error is possible. This chain connects TRBV25-1 to TRBJ2-2; the match to TRBD1 covers 10 bases. The V gene's germline CDR1 is MGHDK and CDR2 SYGVNS. This CDR3 is built from 15 residues. CDR3 sequence: CASSELGTGAGELFF. CDR3 nucleotides: TGTGCCAGCAGTGAATTGGGGACAGGGGCCGGTGAGCTGTTTTTT.

The chain is built from TRBV24-1 and TRBJ2-5; a weak D match, TRBD1 (5 bases). Germline V gene data show CDR1 as KGHDR and CDR2 as SFDVKD. V lost 4 bases and J 5 bases, leaving 7 bases between the germline ends. The CDR3 loop spans 12 amino acids. The CDR3 nucleotides are TGTGCCACCAGTGAAGGGGTCGAGACCCAGTACTTC. It codes for CATSEGVETQYF.

The rearrangement links TRBV28 to TRBJ2-7; 11 nucleotides agree with TRBD1. The CDR3 covers 15 residues. Germline V lookup: CDR1 MDHEN, CDR2 SYDVKM. The V and J ends lost 3 bases and 3 bases, in that order; junction bases with no gene match: 4. The CDR3 reads CASSFRTGGYYEQYF. CDR3 in DNA: TGTGCCAGCAGTTTCCGGACAGGGGGCTACTACGAGCAGTACTTC.

The J gene is TRBJ1-2, the V gene TRBV29-1; D is possibly TRBD1 (6 bases). The CDR3 is 11 residues long. Trimming took off 6 bases at V and 8 bases at J, with 13 bases between the two ends. Per the germline V gene, CDR1 is SQVTM and CDR2 is ANQGSEA. The CDR3 coding sequence is TGCAGCGTCACCTTCGACAGGGGCTACACCTTC. It is translated as CSVTFDRGYTF.